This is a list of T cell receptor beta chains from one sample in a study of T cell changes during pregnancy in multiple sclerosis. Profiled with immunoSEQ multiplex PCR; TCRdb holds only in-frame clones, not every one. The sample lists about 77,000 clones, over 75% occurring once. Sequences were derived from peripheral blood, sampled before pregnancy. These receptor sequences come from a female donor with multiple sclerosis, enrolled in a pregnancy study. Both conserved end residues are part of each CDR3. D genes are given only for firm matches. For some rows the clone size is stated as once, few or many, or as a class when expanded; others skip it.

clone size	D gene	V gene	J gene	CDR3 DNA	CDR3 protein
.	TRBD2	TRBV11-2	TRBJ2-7	TGTGCCAGCAGCTACGTGGGAGGGAGCGAGCAGTACTTC	CASSYVGGSEQYF
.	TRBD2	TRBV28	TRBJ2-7	TGTGCCAGCAGTTCGGGACTAGCGGGGGTAGCCTACGAGCAGTACTTC	CASSSGLAGVAYEQYF
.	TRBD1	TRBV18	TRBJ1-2	TGTGCCAGCTCACCAAAGACAGGGGGTAATGGCTACACCTTC	CASSPKTGGNGYTF
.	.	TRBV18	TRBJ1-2	TGTGCCAGCTCACCAACCGAGTACTATGGCTACACCTTC	CASSPTEYYGYTF
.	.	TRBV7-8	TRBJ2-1	TGTGCCAGCAGCTTAGCGGTGCGGAATGAGCAGTTCTTC	CASSLAVRNEQFF
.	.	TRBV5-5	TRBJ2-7	TGTGCCAGCAGCTTGGCCGTGTTAGCGTACTCCTACGAGCAGTACTTC	CASSLAVLAYSYEQYF
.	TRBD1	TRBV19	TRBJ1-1	TGTGCCAGTAGTATCGAACAGGGGGAAGCTTTCTTT	CASSIEQGEAFF
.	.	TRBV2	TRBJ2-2	TGTGCCAGCAGTGAATTAGCTGGAACCGGGGAGCTGTTTTTT	CASSELAGTGELFF
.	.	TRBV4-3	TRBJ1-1	TGCGCCAGCAGCCAAGAGTTTAGGCCGATACAAAGGGGAAACACTGAAGCTTTCTTT	CASSQEFRPIQRGNTEAFF
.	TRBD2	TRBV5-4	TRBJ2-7	TGTGCCAGCAGCTTGGGCGGGGGACGGGTTACCTACGAGCAGTACTTC	CASSLGGGRVTYEQYF
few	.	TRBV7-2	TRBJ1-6	TGTGCCAGCAGCTTAAACAGGCAGGTTACCCACTTT	CASSLNRQVTHF